The sequence of this TCR beta chain was determined in a study of blood T cell repertoires in COVID-19. Looked up from germline, CDR1 is MDHEN and CDR2 is SYDVKM. CDR3 length: 15 amino acids. V lost 4 bases and J lost 2, with 12 bases in between. In the original analysis: Nucleated cell number was recorded as an estimate derived from reference gene primer amplification. This table comes from immunoSEQ multiplex PCR, and its TCRdb copy is limited to in-frame clones, with some not included. That table furnishes V, J and clone size, whereas the DNA furnished D and trimming. The sample includes about 270,000 clones, around nine tenths of them seen just once. This clone was seen only a few times.

The chain is built from TRBV28 and TRBJ1-5, with a tentative D call TRBD1 (5 bases). Sequencing used PBMCs or T cells enriched from blood (not recorded which). The clonotype originates from a woman aged 18 to 35 who had recovered from COVID-19. The CDR3 loop reads CASSSAGRGNQPQHF. In DNA form, the CDR3 reads TGTGCCAGCAGTTCGGCAGGCAGGGGCAATCAGCCCCAGCATTTT.